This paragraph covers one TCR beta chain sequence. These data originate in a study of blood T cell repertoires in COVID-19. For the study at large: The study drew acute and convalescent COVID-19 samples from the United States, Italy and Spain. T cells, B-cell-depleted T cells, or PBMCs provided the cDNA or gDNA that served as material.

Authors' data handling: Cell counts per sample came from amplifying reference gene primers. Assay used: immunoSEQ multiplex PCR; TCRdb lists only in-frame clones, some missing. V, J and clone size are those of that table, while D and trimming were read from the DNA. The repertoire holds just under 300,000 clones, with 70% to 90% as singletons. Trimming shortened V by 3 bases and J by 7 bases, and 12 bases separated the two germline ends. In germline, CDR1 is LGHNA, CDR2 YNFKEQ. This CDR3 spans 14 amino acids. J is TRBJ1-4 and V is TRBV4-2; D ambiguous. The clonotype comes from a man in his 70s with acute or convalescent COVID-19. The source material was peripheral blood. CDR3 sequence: CASSHDRGPEKLFF. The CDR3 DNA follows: TGTGCCAGCAGCCATGATCGAGGCCCTGAAAAACTGTTTTTT.